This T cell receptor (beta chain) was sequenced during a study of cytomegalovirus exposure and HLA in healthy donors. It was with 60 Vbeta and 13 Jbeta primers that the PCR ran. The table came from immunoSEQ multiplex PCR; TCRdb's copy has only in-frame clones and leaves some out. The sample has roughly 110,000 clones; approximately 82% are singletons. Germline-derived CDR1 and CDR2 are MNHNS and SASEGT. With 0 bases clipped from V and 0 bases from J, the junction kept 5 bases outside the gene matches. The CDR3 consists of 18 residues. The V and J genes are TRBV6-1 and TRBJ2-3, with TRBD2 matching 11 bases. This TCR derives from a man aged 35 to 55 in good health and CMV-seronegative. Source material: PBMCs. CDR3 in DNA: TGTGCCAGCAGTGAAGCGGCTAGCGGGGGGCCCAGCACAGATACGCAGTATTTT. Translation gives CASSEAASGGPSTDTQYF.